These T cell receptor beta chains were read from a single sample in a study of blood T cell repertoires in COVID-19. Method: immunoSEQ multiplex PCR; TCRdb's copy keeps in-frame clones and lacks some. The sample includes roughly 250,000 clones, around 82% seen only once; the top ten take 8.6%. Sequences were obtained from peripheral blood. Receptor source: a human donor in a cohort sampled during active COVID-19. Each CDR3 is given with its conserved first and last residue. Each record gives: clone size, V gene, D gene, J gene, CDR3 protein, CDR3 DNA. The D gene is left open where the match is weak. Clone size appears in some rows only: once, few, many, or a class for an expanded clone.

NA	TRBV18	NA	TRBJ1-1	CASSSGQTNTEAFF	TGTGCCAGCTCATCCGGACAGACAAACACTGAAGCTTTCTTT
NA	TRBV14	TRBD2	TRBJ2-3	CASSQPQQLAGGDTQYF	TGTGCCAGCAGCCAACCCCAGCAACTAGCGGGGGGAGATACGCAGTATTTT
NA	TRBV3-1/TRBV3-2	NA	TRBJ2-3	CASSPVVFTDTQYF	TGTGCCAGCAGCCCAGTGGTGTTTACAGATACGCAGTATTTT
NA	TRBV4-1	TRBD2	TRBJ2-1	CASSHRNGAGEQFF	TGCGCCAGCTCCCACCGAAATGGAGCGGGGGAGCAGTTCTTC
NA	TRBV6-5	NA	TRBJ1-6	CASRAGTPNSPLHF	TGTGCCAGCAGGGCCGGGACACCTAATTCACCCCTCCACTTT
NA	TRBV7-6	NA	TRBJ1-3	CASSAYDSSSGNTIYF	TGTGCCAGCAGTGCGTATGACAGCTCCTCTGGAAACACCATATATTTT
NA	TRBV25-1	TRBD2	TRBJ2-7	CASSGASGRTRNEQYF	TGTGCCAGCAGTGGAGCTAGCGGGAGAACCCGGAACGAGCAGTACTTC
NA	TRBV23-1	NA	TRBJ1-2	CASSRYTF	TGCGCCAGCAGCAGGTACACCTTC
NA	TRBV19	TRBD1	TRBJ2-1	CASSWGDRSYNEQFF	TGTGCCAGTAGTTGGGGGGACAGGTCCTACAATGAGCAGTTCTTC
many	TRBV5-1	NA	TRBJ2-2	CASSLGVSTNTGELFF	TGCGCCAGCAGCTTGGGAGTGTCCACTAACACCGGGGAGCTGTTTTTT
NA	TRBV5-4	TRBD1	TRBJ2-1	CASSPGQGRPNEQFF	TGTGCCAGCAGCCCCGGACAGGGGAGGCCCAATGAGCAGTTCTTC
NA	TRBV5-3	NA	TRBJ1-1	CARGGGIRADLNTEAFF	TGTGCCAGAGGGGGCGGCATTCGGGCAGACTTGAACACTGAAGCTTTCTTT
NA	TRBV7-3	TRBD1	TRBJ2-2	CASSLTGQGLGGELFF	TGTGCCAGCAGCTTAACGGGACAGGGCCTCGGTGGGGAGCTGTTTTTT
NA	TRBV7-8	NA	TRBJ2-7	CASSQGTEQYF	TGTGCCAGCTCCCAGGGGACCGAGCAGTACTTC
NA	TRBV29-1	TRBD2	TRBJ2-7	CSVEEGSGRSEQYF	TGCAGCGTTGAAGAAGGAAGCGGGAGAAGCGAGCAGTACTTC
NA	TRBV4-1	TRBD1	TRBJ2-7	CASSQWTGTGSNEQYF	TGCGCCAGCAGCCAATGGACCGGGACAGGGAGCAACGAGCAGTACTTC
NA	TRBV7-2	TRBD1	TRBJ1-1	CASSSSLGGQGGAFF	TGTGCCAGCAGCTCCTCCCTGGGGGGACAGGGGGGTGCTTTCTTT
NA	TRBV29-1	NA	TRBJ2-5	CSVELSRLETQYF	TGCAGCGTTGAGCTCAGTCGTCTAGAGACCCAGTACTTC
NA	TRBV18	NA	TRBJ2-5	CASSPQYQETQYF	TGTGCCAGCTCACCCCAGTACCAAGAGACCCAGTACTTC